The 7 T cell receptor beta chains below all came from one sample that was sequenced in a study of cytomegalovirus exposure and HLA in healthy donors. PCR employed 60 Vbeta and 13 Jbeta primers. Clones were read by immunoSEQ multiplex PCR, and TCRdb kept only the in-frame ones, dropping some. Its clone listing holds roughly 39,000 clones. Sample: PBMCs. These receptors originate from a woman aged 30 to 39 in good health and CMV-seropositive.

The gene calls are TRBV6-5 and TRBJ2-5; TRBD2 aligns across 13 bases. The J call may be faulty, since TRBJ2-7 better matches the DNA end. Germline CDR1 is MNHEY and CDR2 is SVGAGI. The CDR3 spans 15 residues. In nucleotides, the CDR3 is TGTGCCAGCAGAACTCCGGGACTAGCGGGGTACGAGCAGTACTTC. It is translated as CASRTPGLAGYEQYF.

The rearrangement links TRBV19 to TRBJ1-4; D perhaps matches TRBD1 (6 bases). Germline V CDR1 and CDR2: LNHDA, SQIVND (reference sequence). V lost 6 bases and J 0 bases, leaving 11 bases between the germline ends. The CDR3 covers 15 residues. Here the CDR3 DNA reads TGTGCCAGTAGGAGACAGGCAGCAACTAATGAAAAACTGTTTTTT. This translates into CASRRQAATNEKLFF.

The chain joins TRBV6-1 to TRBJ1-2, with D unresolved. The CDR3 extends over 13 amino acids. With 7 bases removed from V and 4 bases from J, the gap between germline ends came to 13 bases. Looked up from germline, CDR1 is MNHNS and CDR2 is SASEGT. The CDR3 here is CASTLGLFYGYTF. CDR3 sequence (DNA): TGTGCCAGCACCCTAGGACTATTCTATGGCTACACCTTC.

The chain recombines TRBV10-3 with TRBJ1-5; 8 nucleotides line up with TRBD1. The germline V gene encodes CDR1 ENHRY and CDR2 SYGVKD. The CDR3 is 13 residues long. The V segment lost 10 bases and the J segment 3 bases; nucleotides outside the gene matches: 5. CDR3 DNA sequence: TGTGCCAACGGACAGGGTCCCAATCAGCCCCAGCATTTT. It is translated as CANGQGPNQPQHF.

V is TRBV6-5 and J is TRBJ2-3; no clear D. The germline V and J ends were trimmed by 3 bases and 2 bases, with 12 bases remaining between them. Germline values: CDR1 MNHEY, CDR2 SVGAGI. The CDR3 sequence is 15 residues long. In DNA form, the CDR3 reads TGTGCCAGCAGTTATGGGTCTAGAAACACAGATACGCAGTATTTT. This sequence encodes CASSYGSRNTDTQYF.

CDR3 amino acids: CASSFEISNTEAFF. The DNA of the CDR3 is TGTGCCAGCAGTTTCGAGATTTCGAACACTGAAGCTTTCTTT. The chain joins TRBV28 to TRBJ1-1, with D uncertain. Germline CDR1 reads MDHEN; CDR2 reads SYDVKM. This CDR3 is built from 14 residues. V gave up 3 bases and J gave up 1 base, with 9 bases separating them.

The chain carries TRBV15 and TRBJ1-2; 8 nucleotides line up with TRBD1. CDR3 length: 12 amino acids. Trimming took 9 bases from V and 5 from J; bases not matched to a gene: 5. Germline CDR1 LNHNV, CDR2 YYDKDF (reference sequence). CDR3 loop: CATTDRVYGYTF. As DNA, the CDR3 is TGTGCCACGACGGACAGGGTGTATGGCTACACCTTC.